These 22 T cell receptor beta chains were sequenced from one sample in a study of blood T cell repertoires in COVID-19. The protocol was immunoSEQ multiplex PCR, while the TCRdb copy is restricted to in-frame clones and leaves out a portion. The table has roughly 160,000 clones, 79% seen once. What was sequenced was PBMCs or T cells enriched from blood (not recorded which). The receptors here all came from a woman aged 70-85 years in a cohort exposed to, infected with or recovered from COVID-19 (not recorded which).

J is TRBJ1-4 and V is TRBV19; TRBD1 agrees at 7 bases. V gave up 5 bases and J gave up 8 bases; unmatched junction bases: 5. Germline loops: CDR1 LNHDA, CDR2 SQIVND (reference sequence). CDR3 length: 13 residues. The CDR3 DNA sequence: TGTGCCAGTAGTGGGTTGGACAGGGAAAAACTGTTTTTT. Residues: CASSGLDREKLFF.

This chain's CDR3 is CASSPGTGFLYEQYF. CDR3 nucleotides: TGTGCCAGCAGTCCCGGGACAGGCTTTCTCTACGAGCAGTACTTC. The chain uses TRBV6-2 or TRBV6-3 and TRBJ2-7, with 8 positions matching TRBD1. Germline loops: CDR1 MNHEY, CDR2 SVGEGT. The CDR3 covers 15 residues. Trimming removed 5 bases from V and 3 bases from J; junction bases left unmatched: 9.

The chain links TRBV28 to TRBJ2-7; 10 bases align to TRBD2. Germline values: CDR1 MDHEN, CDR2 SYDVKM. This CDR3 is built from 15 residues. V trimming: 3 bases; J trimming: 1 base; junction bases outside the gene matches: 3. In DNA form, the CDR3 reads TGTGCCAGCAGTTTGGTACTAGCGGGATCCTACGAGCAGTACTTC. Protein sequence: CASSLVLAGSYEQYF.

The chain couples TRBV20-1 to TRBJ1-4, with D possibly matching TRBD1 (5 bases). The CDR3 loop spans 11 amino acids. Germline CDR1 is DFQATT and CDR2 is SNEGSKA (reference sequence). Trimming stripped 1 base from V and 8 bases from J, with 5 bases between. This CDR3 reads CSARGGEKLFF. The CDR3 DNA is TGCAGTGCTAGAGGGGGCGAAAAACTGTTTTTT.

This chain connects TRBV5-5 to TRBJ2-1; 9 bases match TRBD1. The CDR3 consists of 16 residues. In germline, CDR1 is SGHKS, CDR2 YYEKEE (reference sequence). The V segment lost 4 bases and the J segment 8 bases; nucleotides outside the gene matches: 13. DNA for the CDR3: TGTGCCAGCAGCGCAGTACCGGGACAGGGAGTAGATGAGCAGTTCTTC. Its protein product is CASSAVPGQGVDEQFF.

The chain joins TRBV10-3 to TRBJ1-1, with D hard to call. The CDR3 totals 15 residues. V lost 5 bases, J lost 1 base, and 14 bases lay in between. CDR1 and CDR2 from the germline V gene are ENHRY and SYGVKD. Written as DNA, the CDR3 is TGTGCCATCAGTTCTTGGGAGACTGAGAACACTGAAGCTTTCTTT. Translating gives CAISSWETENTEAFF.

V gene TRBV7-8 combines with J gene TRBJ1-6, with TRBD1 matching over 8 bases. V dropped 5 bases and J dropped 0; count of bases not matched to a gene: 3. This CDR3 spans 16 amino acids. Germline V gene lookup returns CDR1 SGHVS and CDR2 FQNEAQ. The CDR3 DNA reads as TGTGCCAGCAGCCTACAGGGGGACTCCTATAATTCACCCCTCCACTTT. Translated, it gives CASSLQGDSYNSPLHF.

The CDR3 is CASSTDRVGRYGYTF. The CDR3 DNA reads as TGTGCCAGTAGTACGGACCGTGTGGGGAGGTATGGCTACACCTTC. This sequence joins TRBV19 and TRBJ1-2; D ambiguous. The CDR3 covers 15 residues. The germline V gene encodes CDR1 LNHDA and CDR2 SQIVND (reference sequence). V shed 4 bases and J shed 5 bases, with 17 bases lying between them.

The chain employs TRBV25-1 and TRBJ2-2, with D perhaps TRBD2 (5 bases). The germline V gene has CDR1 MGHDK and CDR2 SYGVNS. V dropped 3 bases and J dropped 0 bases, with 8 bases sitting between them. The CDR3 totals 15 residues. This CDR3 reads CASSDPSTNTGELFF. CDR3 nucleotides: TGTGCCAGCAGTGATCCTAGCACGAACACCGGGGAGCTGTTTTTT.

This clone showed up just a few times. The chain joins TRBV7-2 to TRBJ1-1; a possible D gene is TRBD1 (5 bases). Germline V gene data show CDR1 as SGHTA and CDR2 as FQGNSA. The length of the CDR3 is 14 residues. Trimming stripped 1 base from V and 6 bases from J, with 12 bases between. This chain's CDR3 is CASSLGTRVAEAFF. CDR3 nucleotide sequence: TGTGCCAGCAGCTTAGGTACCAGGGTGGCTGAAGCTTTCTTT.

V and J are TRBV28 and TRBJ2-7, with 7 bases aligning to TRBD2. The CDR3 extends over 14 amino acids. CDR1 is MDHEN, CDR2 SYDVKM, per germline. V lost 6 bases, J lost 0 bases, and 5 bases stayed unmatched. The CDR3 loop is CASREGGDSYEQYF. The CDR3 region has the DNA TGTGCCAGCAGGGAGGGAGGGGACTCCTACGAGCAGTACTTC.

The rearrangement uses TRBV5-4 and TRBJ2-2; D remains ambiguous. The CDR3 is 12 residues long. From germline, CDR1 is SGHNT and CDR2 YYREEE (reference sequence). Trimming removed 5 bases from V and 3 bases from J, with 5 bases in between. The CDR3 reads CASRIDTGELFF. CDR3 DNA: TGTGCCAGCAGGATAGACACCGGGGAGCTGTTTTTT.

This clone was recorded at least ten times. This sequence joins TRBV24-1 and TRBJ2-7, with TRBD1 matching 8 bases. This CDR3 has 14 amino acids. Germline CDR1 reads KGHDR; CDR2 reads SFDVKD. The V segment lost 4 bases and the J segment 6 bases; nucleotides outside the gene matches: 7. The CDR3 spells CATSDRGQVGEQYF. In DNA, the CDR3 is TGTGCCACCAGTGACCGGGGACAGGTGGGCGAGCAGTACTTC.

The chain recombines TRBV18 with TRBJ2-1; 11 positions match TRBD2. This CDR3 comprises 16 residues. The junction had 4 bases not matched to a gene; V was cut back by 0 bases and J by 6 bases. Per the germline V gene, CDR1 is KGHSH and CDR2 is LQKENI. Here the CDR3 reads CASSPPLAGGINEQFF. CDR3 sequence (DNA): TGTGCCAGCTCACCACCCCTAGCGGGAGGAATCAATGAGCAGTTCTTC.

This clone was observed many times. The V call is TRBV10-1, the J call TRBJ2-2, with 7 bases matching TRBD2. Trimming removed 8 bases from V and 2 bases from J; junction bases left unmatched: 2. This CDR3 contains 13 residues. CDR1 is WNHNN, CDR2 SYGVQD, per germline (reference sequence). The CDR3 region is CASGGDNTGELFF. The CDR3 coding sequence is TGCGCCAGCGGGGGGGATAACACCGGGGAGCTGTTTTTT.

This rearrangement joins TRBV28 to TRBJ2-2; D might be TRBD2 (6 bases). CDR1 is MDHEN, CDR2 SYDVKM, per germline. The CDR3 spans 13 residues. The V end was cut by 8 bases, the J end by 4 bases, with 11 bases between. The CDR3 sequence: CASRTGGTGELFF. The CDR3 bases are TGTGCCAGCCGGACCGGGGGCACCGGGGAGCTGTTTTTT.

CDR3 nucleotide sequence: TGTGCCAGCTCACGTTTGGGAGATCTCTTGAATGAGCAGTTCTTC. Its protein product is CASSRLGDLLNEQFF. The chain combines TRBV18 with TRBJ2-1, with D tentatively TRBD2 (5 bases). The V and J ends lost 4 bases and 7 bases respectively, with 17 bases between them. This CDR3 region has 15 residues. In germline, CDR1 is KGHSH, CDR2 LQKENI.

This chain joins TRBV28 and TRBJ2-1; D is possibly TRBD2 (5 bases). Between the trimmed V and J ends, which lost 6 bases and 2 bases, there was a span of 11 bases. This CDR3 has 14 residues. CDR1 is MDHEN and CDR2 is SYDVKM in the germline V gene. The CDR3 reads CASSWTRAYNEQFF. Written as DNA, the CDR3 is TGTGCCAGCAGCTGGACGAGGGCCTACAATGAGCAGTTCTTC.

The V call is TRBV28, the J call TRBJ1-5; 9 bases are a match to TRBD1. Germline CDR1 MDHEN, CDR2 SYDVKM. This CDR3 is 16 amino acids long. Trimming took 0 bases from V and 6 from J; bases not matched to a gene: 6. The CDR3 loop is CASSLWTGGSGQPQHF. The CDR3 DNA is TGTGCCAGCAGTTTATGGACAGGGGGGTCGGGTCAGCCCCAGCATTTT.

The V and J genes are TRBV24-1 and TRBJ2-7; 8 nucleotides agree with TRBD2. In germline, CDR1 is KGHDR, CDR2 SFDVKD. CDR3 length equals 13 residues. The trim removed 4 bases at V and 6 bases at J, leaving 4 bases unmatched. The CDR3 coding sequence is TGTGCCACCAGTGAAGCGGGAGAAACCGAGCAGTACTTC. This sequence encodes CATSEAGETEQYF.

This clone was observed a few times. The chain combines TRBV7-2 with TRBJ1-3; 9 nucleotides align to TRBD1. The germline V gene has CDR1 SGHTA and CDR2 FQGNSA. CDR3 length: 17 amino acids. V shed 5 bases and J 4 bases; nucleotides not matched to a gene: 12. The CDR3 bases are TGTGCCAGCAGCCCCTCCGGGACAGGGTTGGAAGGAAACACCATATATTTT. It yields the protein CASSPSGTGLEGNTIYF.

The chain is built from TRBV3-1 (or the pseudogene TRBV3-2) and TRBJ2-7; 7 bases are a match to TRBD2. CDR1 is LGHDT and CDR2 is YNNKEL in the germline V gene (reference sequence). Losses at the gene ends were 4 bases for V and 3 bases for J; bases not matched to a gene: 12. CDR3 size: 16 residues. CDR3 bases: TGTGCCAGCAGCCCGGGGGGAGGACTAGTCTTCTACGAGCAGTACTTC. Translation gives CASSPGGGLVFYEQYF.